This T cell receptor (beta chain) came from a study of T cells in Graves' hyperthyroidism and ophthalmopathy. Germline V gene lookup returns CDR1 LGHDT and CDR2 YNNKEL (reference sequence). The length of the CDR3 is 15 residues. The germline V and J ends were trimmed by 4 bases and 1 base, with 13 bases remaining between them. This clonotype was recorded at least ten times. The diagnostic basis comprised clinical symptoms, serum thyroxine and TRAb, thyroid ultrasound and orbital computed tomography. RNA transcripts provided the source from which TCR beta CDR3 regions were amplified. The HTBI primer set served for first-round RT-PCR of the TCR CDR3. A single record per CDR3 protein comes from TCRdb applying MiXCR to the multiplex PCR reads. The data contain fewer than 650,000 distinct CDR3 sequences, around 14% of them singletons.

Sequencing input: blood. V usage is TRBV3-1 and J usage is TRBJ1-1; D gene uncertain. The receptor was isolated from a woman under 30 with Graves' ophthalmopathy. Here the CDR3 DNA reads TGTGCCAGCAGCCCTACCACCGGTGCGAACACTGAAGCTTTCTTT. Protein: CASSPTTGANTEAFF.